This T cell receptor (beta chain) was retrieved from a study of blood T cell repertoires in COVID-19. Per the germline V gene, CDR1 is LGHNT and CDR2 is FRNRAP. V gave up 6 bases and J gave up 4 bases, with 15 bases separating them. The CDR3 has 14 residues. Assay: immunoSEQ multiplex PCR; the TCRdb copy retains only in-frame clones and omits some. The sample consists of some 200,000 clones, roughly four fifths of them appearing once. Sequenced: peripheral blood. This receptor was taken from a woman aged 40-49 years with acute or convalescent COVID-19. This chain uses TRBV12-5 with TRBJ1-2; D gene ambiguous. In DNA, the CDR3 is TGTGCTAGTGGCCCCGGTCGGGTAGGCTATGGCTACACCTTC. It encodes CASGPGRVGYGYTF.